These 29 T cell receptor beta chains were sequenced from one sample in a study of cytomegalovirus exposure and HLA in healthy donors. PCR employed 60 Vbeta and 13 Jbeta primers. Only in-frame clones appear in the TCRdb table, and some are missing; sequencing was by immunoSEQ multiplex PCR. The sample lists around 200,000 clones, 65% to 80% occurring once. Sequenced sample: PBMCs. The receptors derive from a young woman in good health and CMV-seropositive.

This clone was recorded once. This chain joins TRBV4-2 and TRBJ2-1; 13 bases fit TRBD2. Germline CDR1 and CDR2: LGHNA and YNFKEQ. V shed 5 bases, J shed 2 bases, and the junction held 6 bases outside the gene matches. There are 17 residues in the CDR3. CDR3 DNA sequence: TGTGCCAGCAGCACCGGACTAGCGGGGGCAACCTACAATGAGCAGTTCTTC. Encoded protein: CASSTGLAGATYNEQFF.

The chain joins TRBV4-1 to TRBJ2-3, with TRBD1 identical over 9 bases. Trimming cost V 4 bases and J 2 bases; bases outside gene matches: 4. The V gene's germline CDR1 is MGHRA and CDR2 YSYEKL. The CDR3 is 15 amino acids. The CDR3 is CASSLQGAVTDTQYF. Written as DNA, the CDR3 is TGCGCCAGCAGCCTACAGGGGGCAGTCACAGATACGCAGTATTTT.

In nucleotides, the CDR3 is TGTGCCAGCAGCTTATGGGGCGGGGGCGGGGAGCTGTTTTTT. It encodes CASSLWGGGGELFF. The rearrangement links TRBV7-2 to TRBJ2-2; 7 nucleotides agree with TRBD2. Germline V CDR1 and CDR2: SGHTA, FQGNSA. The CDR3 has 14 amino acids. V gave up 2 bases and J gave up 7 bases; unmatched junction bases: 4.

This chain links TRBV2 with TRBJ1-1; 7 nucleotides align to TRBD1. Germline CDR1 SNHLY, CDR2 FYNNEI. The CDR3 is 17 amino acids. V shed 2 bases, J shed 0 bases, and the junction held 9 bases outside the gene matches. CDR3 region: CASSELTNRGMNTEAFF. In DNA, the CDR3 is TGTGCCAGCAGTGAATTAACTAACAGGGGAATGAACACTGAAGCTTTCTTT. The entire variable domain, with the rest obtained from reference TRBV2 and TRBJ1-1, is as follows: EPEVTQTPSHQVTQMGQEVILRCVPISNHLYFYWYRQILGQKVEFLVSFYNNEISEKSEIFDDQFSVERPDGSNFTLKIRSTKLEDSAMYFCASSELTNRGMNTEAFFGQGTRLTVV.

The rearrangement uses TRBV4-1 and TRBJ1-4, with TRBD1 matching 7 bases. The germline V gene has CDR1 MGHRA and CDR2 YSYEKL. Unmatched junction bases numbered 12, after V lost 4 bases and J lost 4 bases. CDR3 size: 17 residues. The DNA of the CDR3 is TGCGCCAGCAGCCGCACACCTACGGGACAGATTAATGAAAAACTGTTTTTT. It is translated as CASSRTPTGQINEKLFF.

The genes are TRBV19 and TRBJ2-1; D unresolved. The V end was cut by 6 bases, the J end by 0 bases, with 9 bases between. The CDR3 is 14 residues long. Germline V lookup: CDR1 LNHDA, CDR2 SQIVND (reference sequence). Written as DNA, the CDR3 is TGTGCCAGTAGCCCAGGTAACTCCTACAATGAGCAGTTCTTC. Translated, it gives CASSPGNSYNEQFF.

This chain joins TRBV27 and TRBJ1-5; TRBD1 matches at 7 bases. Losses at the gene ends were 2 bases for V and 5 bases for J; bases not matched to a gene: 9. Germline values: CDR1 MNHEY, CDR2 SMNVEV (reference sequence). CDR3 length: 16 residues. The CDR3 reads CASSLSVGTAHQPQHF. DNA for the CDR3: TGTGCCAGCAGTTTAAGTGTCGGGACAGCTCATCAGCCCCAGCATTTT.

This chain joins TRBV7-2 and TRBJ2-3, with TRBD1 as a possible D gene (5 bases). Germline V gene data show CDR1 as SGHTA and CDR2 as FQGNSA. The length of the CDR3 is 12 residues. With 5 bases removed from V and 6 bases from J, the gap between germline ends came to 9 bases. This chain's CDR3 is CASSQAGDTQYF. CDR3 DNA sequence: TGTGCCAGCAGCCAAGCAGGGGATACGCAGTATTTT.

The chain employs TRBV4-3 and TRBJ2-1; 9 nucleotides line up with TRBD1. CDR3 length: 15 residues. With V trimmed by 1 base and J by 5 bases, 3 bases remained unmatched. Germline V gene data show CDR1 as LGHNA and CDR2 as YSLEER. The CDR3 region has the DNA TGCGCCAGCAGCCAAGCGGGACAGGGCAACAATGAGCAGTTCTTC. It is translated as CASSQAGQGNNEQFF.

The count of this clone is one. The gene calls are TRBV2 and TRBJ1-2; 7 nucleotides align to TRBD1. With 4 bases clipped from V and 12 bases from J, the junction kept 14 bases outside the gene matches. The CDR3 runs 14 residues. Looked up from germline, CDR1 is SNHLY and CDR2 is FYNNEI. CDR3 sequence: CASSAGATGQRNTF. DNA for the CDR3: TGTGCCAGCAGTGCGGGCGCGACAGGGCAACGGAACACCTTC.

The V gene is TRBV9, the J gene TRBJ1-3, with TRBD1 matching over 8 bases. The CDR3 is 15 residues long. Germline lookup yields CDR1 SGDLS and CDR2 YYNGEE. With 3 bases clipped from V and 11 bases from J, the junction kept 13 bases outside the gene matches. The CDR3 sequence is CASSAPRTGPGPIYF. In nucleotides, the CDR3 is TGTGCCAGCAGCGCCCCCCGGACAGGGCCAGGACCCATATATTTT.

This chain connects TRBV4-3 to TRBJ1-1, with 9 bases lining up with TRBD1. With 1 base clipped from V and 11 bases from J, the junction kept 11 bases outside the gene matches. The CDR3 contains 15 residues. Germline V gene data show CDR1 as LGHNA and CDR2 as YSLEER. The CDR3 DNA reads TGCGCCAGCAGCCAAGGCGGACAGGGGACTTGGGGGGCTTTCTTT. This translates into CASSQGGQGTWGAFF.

The V call is TRBV6-6, the J call TRBJ2-1; D is uncertain. Between the trimmed V and J ends, which lost 5 bases and 9 bases, there was a span of 8 bases. CDR3 length: 11 residues. The germline V gene encodes CDR1 MNHNY and CDR2 SVGAGI (reference sequence). In DNA, the CDR3 is TGTGCCAGCAGTGCAACTGGTGAGCAGTTCTTC. As protein: CASSATGEQFF.

In regard to this clone: Different DNA sequences within this sample yield the same CDR3. The V gene is TRBV27, the J gene TRBJ1-5; a possible D gene is TRBD1 (6 bases). Trimming shortened V by 2 bases and J by 1 base, and 6 bases separated the two germline ends. CDR1 is MNHEY, CDR2 SMNVEV, per germline (reference sequence). CDR3 size: 14 residues. This CDR3 reads CASSLTGSNQPQHF. CDR3 coding DNA: TGTGCCAGCAGTTTAACAGGGAGCAATCAGCCCCAGCATTTT.

Of note for this clone: An end of the junction differs from the germline gene, which may be a read error. The rearrangement uses TRBV9 and TRBJ2-7; D unresolved. The CDR3 is 9 amino acids. Germline lookup yields CDR1 SGDLS and CDR2 YYNGEE. As DNA, the CDR3 is TGTGCCAGCAGCGCCCTGACACTCTTC. Residues: CASSALTLF.

The chain uses TRBV4-3 and TRBJ2-7; TRBD1 matches at 7 bases. Germline assignment: CDR1 LGHNA and CDR2 YSLEER. This CDR3 has 15 amino acids. V shed 3 bases, J shed 3 bases, and the junction held 8 bases outside the gene matches. The CDR3 nucleotides read TGCGCCAGCAGCCAGACAGGGATTAGGGGCTACGAGCAGTACTTC. Protein sequence: CASSQTGIRGYEQYF.

A single count supports this clone. The chain links TRBV9 to TRBJ2-2; 7 positions agree with TRBD2. Germline V lookup: CDR1 SGDLS, CDR2 YYNGEE. There are 15 residues in the CDR3. Trimming cost V 3 bases and J 0 bases; bases outside gene matches: 2. CDR3 bases: TGTGCCAGCAGCGCCGGACTAGCGAACACCGGGGAGCTGTTTTTT. It encodes CASSAGLANTGELFF.

The gene calls are TRBV11-3 and TRBJ2-1, with D maybe TRBD1 (6 bases). The germline V gene encodes CDR1 SGHNT and CDR2 YENEEA. The CDR3 is 14 amino acids. The germline V and J ends were trimmed by 5 bases and 0 bases, with 8 bases remaining between them. In DNA, the CDR3 is TGTGCCAGCAGCCAGGGGAGCTCCTACAATGAGCAGTTCTTC. This encodes CASSQGSSYNEQFF.

On this clone itself: The junction shows a germline mismatch at one end, possibly a read error. The chain combines TRBV18 with TRBJ2-1, with a weak D call TRBD2 (5 bases). Germline CDR1 and CDR2: KGHSH and LQKENI. The CDR3 contains 17 residues. The CDR3 reads CASSPVPPLGDYNEQFF. The CDR3 bases are TGTGCCAGTTCACCTGTACCTCCCCTCGGGGACTACAATGAGCAGTTCTTC.

This chain joins TRBV4-1 and TRBJ1-1, with 7 bases that match TRBD1. J gave up 4 bases and V 5 bases, and 10 bases lay outside the gene matches. The CDR3 has 15 residues. Germline V lookup: CDR1 MGHRA, CDR2 YSYEKL. The CDR3 coding sequence is TGCGCCAGCAGCGCAGGAGGGGGCCTGGGCACTGAAGCTTTCTTT. It encodes CASSAGGGLGTEAFF.

The chain recombines TRBV27 with TRBJ1-3, with D perhaps matching TRBD1 (5 bases). Germline CDR1 reads MNHEY; CDR2 reads SMNVEV (reference sequence). V was clipped by 2 bases and J by 0 bases, with 8 bases between them. There are 15 residues in the CDR3. The CDR3 reads CASSLTGYSGNTIYF. The CDR3 DNA sequence: TGTGCCAGCAGTTTAACAGGATACTCTGGAAACACCATATATTTT.

This clone occurred a few times. The chain couples TRBV19 to TRBJ1-1; D remains ambiguous. The germline V and J ends were trimmed by 2 bases and 4 bases, with 14 bases remaining between them. The CDR3 is 15 residues long. Germline loops: CDR1 LNHDA, CDR2 SQIVND (reference sequence). CDR3 loop: CASSISHSFVTEAFF. The CDR3, as DNA: TGTGCCAGTAGTATAAGCCACAGCTTTGTCACTGAAGCTTTCTTT.

The chain uses TRBV11-3 and TRBJ2-1; D unclear. Germline values: CDR1 SGHNT, CDR2 YENEEA. V dropped 3 bases and J dropped 9 bases, with 18 bases sitting between them. The length of the CDR3 is 15 residues. The CDR3 bases are TGTGCCAGCAGCTTGGGCGATACTGACCGTACTGAGCAGTTCTTC. Translation: CASSLGDTDRTEQFF. Together with reference TRBV11-3 and TRBJ2-1, the CDR3 gives the full variable domain: EAGVVQSPRYKIIEKKQPVAFWCNPISGHNTLYWYLQNLGQGPELLIRYENEEAVDDSQLPKDRFSAERLKGVDSTLKIQPAELGDSAVYLCASSLGDTDRTEQFFGPGTRLTVL.

This chain connects TRBV18 to TRBJ2-7; 15 bases are shared with TRBD2. The trim removed 5 bases at V and 7 bases at J, leaving 15 bases unmatched. Per germline, CDR1 KGHSH and CDR2 LQKENI. This CDR3 is built from 18 residues. For the CDR3, the DNA is TGTGCCAGCTCAACCCGAACTCGGACTAGCGGGGGGGCGCGGGAGCAGTACTTC. The encoded protein is CASSTRTRTSGGAREQYF.

The V gene is TRBV4-2, the J gene TRBJ2-7, with no clear D. Germline V gene lookup returns CDR1 LGHNA and CDR2 YNFKEQ. The ends were cut back, 0 bases at V and 6 bases at J, with 12 bases in the middle. The CDR3 is made up of 14 amino acids. The CDR3 is CASSQDTGDPEQYF. The CDR3 coding sequence is TGTGCCAGCAGCCAAGATACCGGAGATCCCGAGCAGTACTTC.

V gene TRBV6-5 combines with J gene TRBJ1-1; 9 positions match TRBD1. There are 15 residues in the CDR3. Germline V gene data show CDR1 as MNHEY and CDR2 as SVGAGI. J lost 4 bases, V lost 5 bases, and 8 bases had no gene match. The CDR3 DNA follows: TGTGCCAGCAGTCCCCATGACAGGGGGAGCACTGAAGCTTTCTTT. It codes for CASSPHDRGSTEAFF.

The chain is built from TRBV5-4 and TRBJ1-1; D possibly corresponds to TRBD1 (5 bases). V lost 1 base and J lost 4, with 11 bases in between. Germline V gives CDR1 SGHNT, CDR2 YYREEE (reference sequence). This CDR3 contains 14 residues. CDR3 DNA: TGTGCCAGCAGCTTGTGGGGAGGGACCACTGAAGCTTTCTTT. Its protein product is CASSLWGGTTEAFF.

A few counts support this clone. The chain is built from TRBV5-1 and TRBJ2-3; 9 bases are shared with TRBD2. Germline V gives CDR1 SGHRS, CDR2 YFSETQ. This CDR3 is 15 amino acids long. The trim removed 3 bases at V and 5 bases at J, leaving 7 bases unmatched. DNA of the CDR3: TGCGCCAGCAGCTCCTCCGGGACTAGCCTAGATACGCAGTATTTT. This sequence encodes CASSSSGTSLDTQYF. The whole variable domain, filled in from reference TRBV5-1 and TRBJ2-3, reads KAGVTQTPRYLIKTRGQQVTLSCSPISGHRSVSWYQQTPGQGLQFLFEYFSETQRNKGNFPGRFSGRQFSNSRSEMNVSTLELGDSALYLCASSSSGTSLDTQYFGPGTRLTVL.

The rearrangement uses TRBV27 and TRBJ1-3; 8 bases are a match to TRBD1. This CDR3 comprises 15 residues. Unmatched junction bases numbered 8, after V lost 6 bases and J lost 4 bases. Germline loops: CDR1 MNHEY, CDR2 SMNVEV (reference sequence). The CDR3 loop is CASSRSTGAGNTIYF. The CDR3 DNA sequence: TGTGCCAGCAGCAGATCGACAGGGGCCGGAAACACCATATATTTT.